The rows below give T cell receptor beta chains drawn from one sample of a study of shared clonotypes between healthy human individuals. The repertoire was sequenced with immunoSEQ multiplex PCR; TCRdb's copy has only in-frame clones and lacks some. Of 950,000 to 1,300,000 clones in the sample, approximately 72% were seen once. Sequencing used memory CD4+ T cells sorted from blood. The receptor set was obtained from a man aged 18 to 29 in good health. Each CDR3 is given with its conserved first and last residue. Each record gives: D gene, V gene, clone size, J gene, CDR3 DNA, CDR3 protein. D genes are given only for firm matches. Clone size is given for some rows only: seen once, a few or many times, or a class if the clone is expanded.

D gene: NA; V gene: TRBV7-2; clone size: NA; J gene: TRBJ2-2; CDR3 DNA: TGTGCCAGCTCCTCGGGTTCGAACACCGGGGAGCTGTTTTTT; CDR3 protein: CASSSGSNTGELFF
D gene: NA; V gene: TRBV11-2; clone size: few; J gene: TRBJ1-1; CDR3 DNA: TGTGCCAGCAGCACTGGACGTTACACTGAAGCTTTCTTT; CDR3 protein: CASSTGRYTEAFF
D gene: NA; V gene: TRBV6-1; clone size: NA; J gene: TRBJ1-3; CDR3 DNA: TGTGCCAGCAGTGGGCAGCTCCTCTCTGGAAACACCATATATTTT; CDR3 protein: CASSGQLLSGNTIYF
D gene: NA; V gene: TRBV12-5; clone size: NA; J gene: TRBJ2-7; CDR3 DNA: TGTGCTAGTGGTTTGTCAACCTCCTACGAGCAGTACTTC; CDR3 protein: CASGLSTSYEQYF
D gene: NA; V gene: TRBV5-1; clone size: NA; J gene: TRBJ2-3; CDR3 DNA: TGCGCCAGCAGCTTGGCAGGGCTTGACACAGATACGCAGTATTTT; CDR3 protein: CASSLAGLDTDTQYF
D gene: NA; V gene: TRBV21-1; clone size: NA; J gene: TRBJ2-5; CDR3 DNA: TGTGCCAGCAGCAAAGCGCGCCAGGGGTATGACGAGACCCAGTACTTC; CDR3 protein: CASSKARQGYDETQYF
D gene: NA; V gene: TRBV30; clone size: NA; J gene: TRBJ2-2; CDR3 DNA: TGTGCCTGGAGTGTACGAAGGGGGGACACCGGGGAGCTGTTTTTT; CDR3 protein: CAWSVRRGDTGELFF
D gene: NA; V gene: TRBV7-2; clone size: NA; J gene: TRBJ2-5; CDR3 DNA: TGTGCCAGCAGCCGGAACCAAGAGACCCAGTACTTC; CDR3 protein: CASSRNQETQYF
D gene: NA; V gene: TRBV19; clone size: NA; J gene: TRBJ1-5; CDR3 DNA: TGTGCCAGTAGTATACAGCCAGGCCCGTATAGCAATCAGCCCCAGCATTTT; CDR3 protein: CASSIQPGPYSNQPQHF
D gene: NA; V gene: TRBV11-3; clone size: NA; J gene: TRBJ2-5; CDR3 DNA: TGTGCCAGCAGTTCAGGAGGGGATCAAGAGACCCAGTACTTC; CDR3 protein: CASSSGGDQETQYF
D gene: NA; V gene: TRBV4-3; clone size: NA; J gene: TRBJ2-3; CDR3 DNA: TGCGCCAGCAGCCAAGGGGCCCTCGGGGAGGGCACAGATACGCAGTATTTT; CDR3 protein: CASSQGALGEGTDTQYF
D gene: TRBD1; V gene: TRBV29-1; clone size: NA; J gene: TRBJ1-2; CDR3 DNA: TGCAGCGTAGGGACAGGGAACAACTATGGCTACACCTTC; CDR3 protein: CSVGTGNNYGYTF
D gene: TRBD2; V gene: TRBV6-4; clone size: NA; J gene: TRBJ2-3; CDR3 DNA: TGTGCCAGCAGTGAGGGACTAGACGCAGATACGCAGTATTTT; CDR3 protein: CASSEGLDADTQYF
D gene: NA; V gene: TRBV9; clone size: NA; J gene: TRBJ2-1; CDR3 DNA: TGTGCCAGCAGCGCAATTGGGGTAGGGTCGGGGCAGTTCTTC; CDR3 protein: CASSAIGVGSGQFF
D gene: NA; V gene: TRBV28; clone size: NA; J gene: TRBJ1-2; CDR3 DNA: TGTGCCAGCAGAGCGCCAGGTCCAGGGGTCTATGGCTACACCTTC; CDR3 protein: CASRAPGPGVYGYTF
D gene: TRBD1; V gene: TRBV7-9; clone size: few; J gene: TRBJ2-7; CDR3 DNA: TGTGCCAGCAGCCCCTCTACCGGGACAGGGTTTGTAAAGCAGTACTTC; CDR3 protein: CASSPSTGTGFVKQYF
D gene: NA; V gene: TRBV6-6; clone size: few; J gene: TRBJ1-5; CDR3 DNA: TGTGCCAGCAGTTCGAATTGGAATCAGCCCCAGCATTTT; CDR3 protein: CASSSNWNQPQHF
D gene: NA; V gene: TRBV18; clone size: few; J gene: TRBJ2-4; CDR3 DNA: TGTGCCAGCTCACCAGGGCCGGCCAAAAACATTCAGTACTTC; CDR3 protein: CASSPGPAKNIQYF
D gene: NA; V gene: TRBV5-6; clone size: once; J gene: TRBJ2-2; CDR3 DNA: TGTGCCAGCAGGCCCGCCGGAGCCCCCGGGGAGCTGTTTTTT; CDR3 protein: CASRPAGAPGELFF
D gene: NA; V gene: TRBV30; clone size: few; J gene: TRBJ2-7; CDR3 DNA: TGTGCCTGGAGTGTGGGAAACGGAGACGAGCAGTACTTC; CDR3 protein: CAWSVGNGDEQYF
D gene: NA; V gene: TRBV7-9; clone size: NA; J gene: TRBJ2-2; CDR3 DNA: TGTGCCAGCAGCTTATTAAGGGTTACCGGGGAGCTGTTTTTT; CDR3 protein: CASSLLRVTGELFF
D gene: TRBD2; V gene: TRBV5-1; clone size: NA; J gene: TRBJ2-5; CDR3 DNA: TGCGCCAGCAGCTTCGGAGCGGGGGGGAAACAAGAGACCCAGTACTTC; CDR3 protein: CASSFGAGGKQETQYF
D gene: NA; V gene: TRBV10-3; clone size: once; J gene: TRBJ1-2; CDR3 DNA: TGTGCCAGCAGTGTGGCACCGAACTATGGCTACACCTTC; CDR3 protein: CASSVAPNYGYTF
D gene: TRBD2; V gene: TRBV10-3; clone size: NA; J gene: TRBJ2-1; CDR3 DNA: TGTGCCGCGGGGGGGGGCCGTGTCGATGAGCAGTTCTTC; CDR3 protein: CAAGGGRVDEQFF
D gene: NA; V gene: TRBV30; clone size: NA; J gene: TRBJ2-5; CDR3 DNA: TGTGCCTGGATCAGGGGTGTGGGGCGAGAAGAGACCCAGTACTTC; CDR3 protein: CAWIRGVGREETQYF
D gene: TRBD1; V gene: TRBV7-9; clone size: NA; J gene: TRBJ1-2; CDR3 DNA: TGTGCCAGCGGACAGGGATTGGGGGGCTACACCTTC; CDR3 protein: CASGQGLGGYTF
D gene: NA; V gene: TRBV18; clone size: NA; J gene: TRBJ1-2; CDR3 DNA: TGTGCCAGCTCACCACCGGCAGGACAGCAAAACTATGGCTACACCTTC; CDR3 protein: CASSPPAGQQNYGYTF
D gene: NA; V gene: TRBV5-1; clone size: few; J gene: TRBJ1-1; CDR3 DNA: TGCGCCAGCAGCTTTACAGGCCTTGAAGCTTTCTTT; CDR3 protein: CASSFTGLEAFF
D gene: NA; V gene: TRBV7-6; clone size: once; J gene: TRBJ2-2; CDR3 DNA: TGTGCCAGCAGCTACTCCGCCGGACAGTACACCGGGGAGCTGTTTTTT; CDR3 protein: CASSYSAGQYTGELFF
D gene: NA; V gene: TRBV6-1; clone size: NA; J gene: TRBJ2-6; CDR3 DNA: TGTGCCAGCAGTGCCCGGGCCCAGCCCCTCTCTGGGGCCAACGTCCTGACTTTC; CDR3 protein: CASSARAQPLSGANVLTF
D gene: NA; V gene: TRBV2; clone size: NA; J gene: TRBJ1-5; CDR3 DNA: TGTGCCAGCCGCCTGATTAGCAATCAGCCCCAGCATTTT; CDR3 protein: CASRLISNQPQHF
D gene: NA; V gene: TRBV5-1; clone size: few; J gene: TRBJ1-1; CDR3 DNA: TGCGCCAGCAGCTTGGACAGGGCGAGTCTTGCTGAAGCTTTCTTT; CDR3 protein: CASSLDRASLAEAFF
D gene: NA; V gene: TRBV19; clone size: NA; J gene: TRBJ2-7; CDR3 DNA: TGTGCCAGTAGTTACCAGGGCCTTACCTCCAGCTCCTACGAGCAGTACTTC; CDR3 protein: CASSYQGLTSSSYEQYF
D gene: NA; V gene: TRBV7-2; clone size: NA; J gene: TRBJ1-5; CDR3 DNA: TGTGCCAGCAGCTTAGCCGGAGTTGGCAATCAGCCCCAGCATTTT; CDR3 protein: CASSLAGVGNQPQHF
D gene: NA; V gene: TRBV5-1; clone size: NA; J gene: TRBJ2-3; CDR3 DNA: TGCGCCAGCAGCTTGGCTACAGATACGCAGTATTTT; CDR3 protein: CASSLATDTQYF
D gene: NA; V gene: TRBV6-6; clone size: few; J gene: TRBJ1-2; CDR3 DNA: TGTGCCAGCAGTAAAAAAGGGAACTATGGCTACACCTTC; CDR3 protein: CASSKKGNYGYTF
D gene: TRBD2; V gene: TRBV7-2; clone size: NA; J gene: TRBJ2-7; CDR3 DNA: TGTGCCAGCAGCTCTTTCGGACTAGCGGACACCTACGAGCAGTACTTC; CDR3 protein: CASSSFGLADTYEQYF
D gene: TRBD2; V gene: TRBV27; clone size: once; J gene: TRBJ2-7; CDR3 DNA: TGTGCCAGCAGTTTATACCCTAGCGGGAGAGGGGGCGAGCAGTACTTC; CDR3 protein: CASSLYPSGRGGEQYF
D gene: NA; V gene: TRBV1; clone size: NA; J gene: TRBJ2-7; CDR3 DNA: TGCACCAGCAGCCCCCTCACCGGGACTAGCTGGGAGTGGCAGTACTTC; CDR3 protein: CTSSPLTGTSWEWQYF
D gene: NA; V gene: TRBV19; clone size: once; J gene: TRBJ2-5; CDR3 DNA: TGTGCCAGTAGTATAAGGGGCTCAGAAGAGACCCAGTACTTC; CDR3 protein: CASSIRGSEETQYF
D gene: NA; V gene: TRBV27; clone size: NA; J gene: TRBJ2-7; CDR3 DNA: TGTGCCAGCAGTTTTCAGGTGACCTACGAGCAGTACTTC; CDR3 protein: CASSFQVTYEQYF
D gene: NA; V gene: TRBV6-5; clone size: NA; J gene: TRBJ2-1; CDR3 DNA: TGTGCCAGCAGTTACTCGATTGGGGGCTACAATGAGCAGTTCTTC; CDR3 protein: CASSYSIGGYNEQFF